This TCR beta chain was recovered during a study of beta chain features in type 1 diabetes. Whole-study context: Similarity in age, gender and cell yields was seen between patients and healthy donors. Study findings and constraints: Researchers report that Type 1 diabetes patients had moderately but significantly shorter TCRB CDR3s across all four CD4+ subsets.

Sorting with CD45RO/CCR7/CD25/CD127/CD95/CD27 yielded naive, central memory, regulatory and stem-like memory CD4+ cells. This clone came up a few times. No antigen is known for it. The same CDR3 can be traced to other DNA sequences in this sample. Expressed TCRB transcripts were sequenced because the isolated RNA had all been reverse transcribed beforehand. Here immunoSEQ multiplex PCR was the method, and the copy in TCRdb shows in-frame clones only, minus some. The sample lists over 700,000 clones; roughly 15% were seen once. V shed 6 bases and J shed 0 bases, with 3 bases lying between them. This CDR3 contains 12 residues. Germline V CDR1 and CDR2: MDHEN, SYDVKM.

The chain couples TRBV28 to TRBJ1-5; no definite D call. Material: naive CD4+ T cells from blood. This TCR was recovered from a young woman in good health. The CDR3 spells CASRVSNQPQHF. In DNA form, the CDR3 reads TGTGCCAGCAGGGTTAGCAATCAGCCCCAGCATTTT. The full variable domain, its missing parts supplied by reference TRBV28 and TRBJ1-5, is DVKVTQSSRYLVKRTGEKVFLECVQDMDHENMFWYRQDPGLGLRLIYFSYDVKMKEKGDIPEGYSVSREKKERFSLILESASTNQTSMYLCASRVSNQPQHFGDGTRLSIL.